Listed below are T cell receptor beta chains from one sample, sequenced in a study of CD8 T cells in ankylosing spondylitis. Using its own MiXCR run on the 5' RACE reads, TCRdb lists one record per CDR3 protein. Here the sample spans approximately 140,000 distinct CDR3 sequences, approximately 44% being singletons. Sequencing was done on a sample of synovial fluid, either unsorted or a sorted T cell fraction (not recorded which). These receptor sequences come from a male donor with ankylosing spondylitis. CDR3s include the opening cysteine and the closing phenylalanine or tryptophan. D genes are given only for firm matches. Not every row has a clone size; where given, it reads once, few, many or a size class.

d_gene | abundance | j_gene | v_gene | CDR3aa | CDR3nt
TRBD1 | many | TRBJ1-1 | TRBV6-2/TRBV6-3 | CASSRTGENTEAFF | TGTGCCAGCAGCCGGACAGGGGAGAACACTGAAGCTTTCTTT
TRBD1 | . | TRBJ2-1 | TRBV20-1 | CSATRDRGPNEQFF | TGCAGTGCGACCCGGGACAGGGGGCCCAATGAGCAGTTCTTC
TRBD2 | few | TRBJ2-1 | TRBV30 | CAWSVSSGGIEQFF | TGTGCCTGGAGTGTTTCTAGCGGGGGGATTGAGCAGTTCTTC
TRBD2 | . | TRBJ2-2 | TRBV13 | CASSPQRRTSGRFTGELFF | TGTGCCAGCAGCCCTCAGAGACGCACTAGCGGGAGATTCACCGGGGAGCTGTTTTTT
. | few | TRBJ1-2 | TRBV21-1 | CASSKWSSGALNYGYTF | TGTGCCAGCAGCAAATGGAGCAGCGGAGCTTTGAACTATGGCTACACCTTC
TRBD1 | . | TRBJ1-1 | TRBV4-2 | CASSHLAQGSEAFF | TGTGCCAGCAGCCATCTTGCACAGGGGTCTGAAGCTTTCTTT
. | . | TRBJ1-5 | TRBV12-3/TRBV12-4 | CASSEDSSQPQHF | TGTGCCAGCAGCGAGGACAGTAGTCAGCCCCAGCATTTT
TRBD1 | . | TRBJ2-5 | TRBV4-1 | CASSQDLGQGWLKDLETQYF | TGCGCCAGCAGCCAAGATCTGGGACAGGGGTGGCTAAAGGATCTAGAGACCCAGTACTTC
. | . | TRBJ2-7 | TRBV12-3/TRBV12-4 | CASSSPSLGWDEQYF | TGTGCCAGCAGCTCCCCATCCCTCGGGTGGGACGAGCAGTACTTC
. | . | TRBJ2-7 | TRBV12-5 | CASGNWWDGAYEQYF | TGTGCTAGTGGTAATTGGTGGGACGGCGCCTACGAGCAGTACTTC
. | . | TRBJ2-1 | TRBV2 | CASGPGGGEQFF | TGTGCCAGCGGTCCCGGGGGCGGTGAGCAGTTCTTC
. | few | TRBJ1-6 | TRBV7-8 | CASSLGRHWGRPLHF | TGTGCCAGCAGCTTAGGAAGACATTGGGGCCGGCCCCTCCACTTT
. | few | TRBJ2-1 | TRBV13 | CASGRRGSSYNEQFF | TGTGCCAGCGGTCGACGGGGAAGCTCCTACAATGAGCAGTTCTTC
. | few | TRBJ2-1 | TRBV24-1 | CATTEGGQKVLIPESEQFF | TGTGCCACCACCGAGGGGGGACAGAAGGTACTGATACCAGAAAGTGAGCAGTTCTTC
TRBD2 | few | TRBJ2-7 | TRBV29-1 | CSILKVKWTRRSYEQYF | TGCAGCATATTGAAGGTGAAGTGGACTAGGAGATCCTACGAGCAGTACTTC
TRBD2 | few | TRBJ2-3 | TRBV5-6 | CASSSRLAGMETDTQYF | TGTGCCAGCAGCTCTAGACTAGCGGGAATGGAAACAGATACGCAGTATTTT
TRBD2 | once | TRBJ2-3 | TRBV14 | CASSQRSGGWTDTQYF | TGTGCCAGCAGCCAACGAAGCGGGGGGTGGACAGATACGCAGTATTTT
. | . | TRBJ2-2 | TRBV2 | CASSLGGTSPGELFF | TGTGCCAGCTCTCTGGGCGGCACTAGTCCCGGGGAGCTGTTTTTT
. | few | TRBJ2-2 | TRBV27 | CASSEGPDTGELFF | TGTGCCAGCAGCGAAGGACCGGACACCGGGGAGCTGTTTTTT
. | few | TRBJ2-1 | TRBV15 | CATSRDPYYNEQFF | TGTGCCACCAGCAGAGATCCCTACTACAATGAGCAGTTCTTC
. | . | TRBJ1-1 | TRBV7-6 | CASSDTTKGTEAFF | TGTGCCAGCAGCGATACAACGAAGGGGACTGAAGCTTTCTTT
TRBD2 | few | TRBJ2-7 | TRBV2 | CASTTSGGSYEQYF | TGTGCCAGCACTACTAGCGGGGGCTCCTACGAGCAGTACTTC
TRBD2 | . | TRBJ2-1 | TRBV20-1 | CSAPTSGTYNEQFF | TGCAGTGCCCCTACTAGCGGGACATACAATGAGCAGTTCTTC
. | . | TRBJ1-1 | TRBV12-3/TRBV12-4 | CASSLWGAKDTEAFF | TGTGCCAGCAGTTTATGGGGGGCCAAGGACACTGAAGCTTTCTTT